These 16 T cell receptor beta chains were all obtained from the same sample, sequenced in a study of T cell responses to AZD1222 COVID-19 vaccine. Produced via immunoSEQ multiplex PCR; TCRdb's table is partial and in-frame only. The repertoire holds about 180,000 clones, with roughly nine tenths as singletons. Sequencing was performed on peripheral blood, taken on day 0 of AZD1222 vaccination. Receptors were obtained from an adult in good health.

This clone appeared a few times. The V gene is TRBV2, the J gene TRBJ1-2; no clear D gene. This CDR3 is built from 12 residues. Deletions cut 9 bases from V and 0 bases from J, with 8 bases between. Germline loops: CDR1 SNHLY, CDR2 FYNNEI. The CDR3 here is CASLSTNYGYTF. As DNA, the CDR3 is TGTGCCAGTTTGAGCACTAACTATGGCTACACCTTC.

This clone was seen just once. The chain recombines TRBV7-9 with TRBJ2-3; tentative D call: TRBD2 (5 bases). Looked up from germline, CDR1 is SEHNR and CDR2 is FQNEAQ (reference sequence). Trimming pared 2 bases from V and 0 bases from J, leaving 9 bases between. This CDR3 has 15 amino acids. The CDR3 bases are TGTGCCAGCAGCTTAAATGGGGAGAGCACAGATACGCAGTATTTT. As protein: CASSLNGESTDTQYF.

This clone was seen at least ten times. The chain employs TRBV19 and TRBJ1-5; a possible D gene is TRBD1 (6 bases). V was pared by 5 bases and J by 6 bases, with 17 bases between. CDR1 and CDR2 (germline): LNHDA, SQIVND (reference sequence). This CDR3 comprises 15 residues. This chain's CDR3 is CASSSRTAVPQPQHF. Here the CDR3 DNA reads TGTGCCAGTAGTTCAAGGACAGCCGTACCTCAGCCCCAGCATTTT.

The rearrangement uses TRBV3-1 (or the pseudogene TRBV3-2) and TRBJ1-4; 8 nucleotides line up with TRBD1. Germline trimming cut 6 bases from V and 4 bases from J; bases unmatched to any gene: 7. This CDR3 has 15 amino acids. CDR1 is LGHDT, CDR2 YNNKEL, per germline (reference sequence). This CDR3 is CASRGRGRGNEKLFF. The CDR3 bases are TGTGCCAGCAGGGGCAGGGGGCGCGGTAATGAAAAACTGTTTTTT.

This chain uses TRBV2 with TRBJ1-4; D may be TRBD1 (6 bases). The V end was cut by 7 bases, the J end by 3 bases, with 9 bases between. Germline CDR1 and CDR2: SNHLY and FYNNEI. The CDR3 is made up of 13 amino acids. Here the CDR3 reads CASKGGANEKLFF. CDR3 in DNA: TGTGCCAGCAAGGGGGGGGCTAATGAAAAACTGTTTTTT. Supplemented by reference TRBV2 and TRBJ1-4, the full variable domain reads EPEVTQTPSHQVTQMGQEVILRCVPISNHLYFYWYRQILGQKVEFLVSFYNNEISEKSEIFDDQFSVERPDGSNFTLKIRSTKLEDSAMYFCASKGGANEKLFFGSGTQLSVL.

This chain uses TRBV25-1 with TRBJ2-5; D is perhaps TRBD1 (5 bases). Trimming left V 0 bases short and J 5 bases short, with 7 bases between. Germline values: CDR1 MGHDK, CDR2 SYGVNS. CDR3 size: 13 residues. The CDR3 reads CASSEYSGETQYF. CDR3 nucleotide sequence: TGTGCCAGCAGTGAATATTCAGGGGAGACCCAGTACTTC. The full variable domain, in which reference TRBV25-1 and TRBJ2-5 provide the parts outside the CDR3, is EADIYQTPRYLVIGTGKKITLECSQTMGHDKMYWYQQDPGMELHLIHYSYGVNSTEKGDLSSESTVSRIRTEHFPLTLESARPSHTSQYLCASSEYSGETQYFGPGTRLLVL.

The J gene is TRBJ2-5, the V gene TRBV5-1; 11 nucleotides match TRBD2. After removal of 5 bases from V and 5 bases from J, the junction contained 11 bases not matched to a gene. The CDR3 length is 16 residues. Germline values: CDR1 SGHRS, CDR2 YFSETQ. CDR3 loop: CASSQALLAGEETQYF. The CDR3 nucleotides are TGCGCCAGCAGTCAAGCCCTACTAGCGGGAGAGGAGACCCAGTACTTC.

The V gene is TRBV2, the J gene TRBJ1-1, with D possibly matching TRBD1 (5 bases). V was shortened by 7 bases and J by 3 bases, with 15 bases between the two germline ends. The CDR3 contains 14 residues. Germline CDR1 SNHLY, CDR2 FYNNEI. CDR3 in amino acids: CASKSQGMYTEAFF. The CDR3 nucleotides are TGTGCCAGCAAAAGTCAGGGTATGTACACTGAAGCTTTCTTT.

This chain uses TRBV11-3 with TRBJ1-3, with 9 bases matching TRBD1. CDR1 and CDR2 from the germline V gene are SGHNT and YENEEA. V trimming: 5 bases; J trimming: 0 bases; junction bases outside the gene matches: 5. This CDR3 has 16 residues. Written as DNA, the CDR3 is TGTGCCAGCAGCCTCCCGGGACAGGGCTCTGGAAACACCATATATTTT. Protein: CASSLPGQGSGNTIYF.

This clone was observed once. The chain recombines TRBV5-4 with TRBJ1-1; D might be TRBD1 (5 bases). The CDR3 contains 14 residues. Between the trimmed V and J ends, which lost 5 bases and 2 bases, there was a span of 13 bases. Germline assignment: CDR1 SGHNT and CDR2 YYREEE (reference sequence). CDR3 in amino acids: CASRFLGPNTEAFF. The CDR3 nucleotides are TGTGCCAGCAGATTTTTGGGGCCAAACACTGAAGCTTTCTTT.

The V and J genes are TRBV5-1 and TRBJ2-3, with TRBD2 matching over 9 bases. V was clipped by 4 bases and J by 2 bases; unmatched bases: 8. Germline lookup yields CDR1 SGHRS and CDR2 YFSETQ. This CDR3 is 16 amino acids long. The CDR3 DNA sequence: TGCGCCAGCAGCCAGGGGCAGCGGGGGGACACAGATACGCAGTATTTT. It specifies CASSQGQRGDTDTQYF.

The V gene is TRBV10-1, the J gene TRBJ2-3, with TRBD2 as a possible D gene (5 bases). The CDR3 consists of 14 residues. With 4 bases removed from V and 2 bases from J, the gap between germline ends came to 10 bases. Germline V lookup: CDR1 WNHNN, CDR2 SYGVQD (reference sequence). DNA for the CDR3: TGCGCCAGCAGTGCTGAGGGAAACACAGATACGCAGTATTTT. Its translation is CASSAEGNTDTQYF.

This chain uses TRBV12-3 or TRBV12-4 with TRBJ1-2; 7 bases align to TRBD1. The CDR3 is 13 amino acids. J gave up 6 bases and V 5 bases, and 6 bases lay outside the gene matches. The CDR3 DNA follows: TGTGCCAGCAGTACGGGACAGCAAAATGGCTACACCTTC. Its translation: CASSTGQQNGYTF.

This clone was seen a few times. The chain is built from TRBV7-8 and TRBJ1-3; D possibly corresponds to TRBD1 (5 bases). Trimming took 2 bases from V and 0 from J, leaving 11 bases between them. Germline lookup yields CDR1 SGHVS and CDR2 FQNEAQ. There are 16 residues in the CDR3. The CDR3 spells CASSLMSGASGNTIYF. CDR3 sequence (DNA): TGTGCCAGCAGCTTAATGAGCGGGGCCTCTGGAAACACCATATATTTT. The full variable domain, its missing parts supplied by reference TRBV7-8 and TRBJ1-3, is GAGVSQSPRYKVAKRGQDVALRCDPISGHVSLFWYQQALGQGPEFLTYFQNEAQLDKSGLPSDRFFAERPEGSVSTLKIQRTQQEDSAVYLCASSLMSGASGNTIYFGEGSWLTVV.

CDR3 protein: CASSRGTSDYGYTF. Here the CDR3 DNA reads TGTGCCAGCAGCCGGGGGACGAGTGACTATGGCTACACCTTC. The J gene is TRBJ1-2, the V gene TRBV5-4; TRBD1 might be the D (5 bases). Trimming removed 4 bases from V and 3 bases from J, with 13 bases in between. The CDR3 loop spans 14 amino acids. CDR1 is SGHNT, CDR2 YYREEE, per germline (reference sequence).

The chain carries TRBV10-1 and TRBJ1-2, with D possibly being TRBD1 (5 bases). This CDR3 is 15 amino acids long. Trimming removed 3 bases at V and 4 bases at J, with 15 bases between. The germline V gene encodes CDR1 WNHNN and CDR2 SYGVQD (reference sequence). The CDR3: CASSDHPTGVYGYTF. CDR3 DNA sequence: TGCGCCAGCAGTGATCACCCTACAGGAGTCTATGGCTACACCTTC.